This record covers a single T cell receptor beta chain. These data are taken from a study of blood T cell repertoires in COVID-19. Study-level background: Donors in the United States, Italy and Spain gave samples during acute or convalescent COVID-19. T cells, B-cell-depleted T cells, or PBMCs supplied cDNA or gDNA.

Clones were read by immunoSEQ multiplex PCR, and TCRdb kept only the in-frame ones, dropping some. In the table there are 110,000 to 150,000 clones, 80% to 90% of which are singletons. The CDR3 extends over 15 amino acids. The ends were cut back, 3 bases at V and 2 bases at J, with 14 bases in the middle. CDR1 SNHLY and CDR2 FYNNEI come from the germline V gene. The TCR was taken from a middle-aged woman with acute or convalescent COVID-19. The genes are TRBV2 and TRBJ2-7, with TRBD1 as a possible D gene (5 bases). Sequencing was carried out using peripheral blood. CDR3 in DNA: TGTGCCAGCAGTGAGTGGGGCCCTGGCGCCTACGAGCAGTACTTC. This codes for CASSEWGPGAYEQYF.